Below, 22 T cell receptor beta chains from the same sample are listed, as sequenced in a study of OX40 agonist ivuxolimab in advanced cancers. Some clones are missing from TCRdb's copy, which holds only in-frame ones; the method was immunoSEQ multiplex PCR. The data hold roughly 49,000 clones, with almost 90% observed a single time. Material: CD4+ or CD8+ T cells sorted from blood, obtained in a trial of the OX40 agonist ivuxolimab. These receptors all come from an adult with an advanced solid tumor such as melanoma, head and neck, liver or kidney cancer.

The genes are TRBV6-5 and TRBJ2-7; TRBD1 is a possible D gene (6 bases). With 5 bases removed from V and 3 bases from J, the gap between germline ends came to 14 bases. The CDR3 covers 14 residues. CDR1 is MNHEY, CDR2 SVGAGI, per germline. The CDR3 DNA reads TGTGCCAGCAGTAGACAGGTAGGAGGCTACGAGCAGTACTTC. Translating gives CASSRQVGGYEQYF.

This chain uses TRBV6-5 with TRBJ2-1, with D perhaps being TRBD1 or TRBD2 (5 bases each). The CDR3 covers 13 residues. V lost 5 bases, J lost 6 bases, and 11 bases lay in between. The V gene's germline CDR1 is MNHEY and CDR2 SVGAGI. In DNA, the CDR3 is TGTGCCAGCAGTATCCGGGGCTTCAATGAGCAGTTCTTC. The encoded protein is CASSIRGFNEQFF.

V gene TRBV7-8 combines with J gene TRBJ2-7; 12 bases line up with TRBD1. Germline loops: CDR1 SGHVS, CDR2 FQNEAQ. V lost 2 bases to trimming and J lost 6 bases; unmatched junction nucleotides: 8. This CDR3 is 16 amino acids long. The CDR3 is CASSLRSGQGAPEQYF. The CDR3 region has the DNA TGTGCCAGCAGCTTAAGGTCGGGACAGGGGGCGCCCGAGCAGTACTTC.

The genes are TRBV5-6 and TRBJ2-7; 7 nucleotides line up with TRBD1. V shed 1 base and J 2 bases; nucleotides not matched to a gene: 6. The germline gives CDR1 SGHDT, CDR2 YYEEEE. The CDR3 consists of 15 residues. The CDR3 region is CASSLPGTAAYEQYF. In DNA, the CDR3 is TGTGCCAGCAGCTTGCCTGGGACAGCCGCCTACGAGCAGTACTTC.

Here the CDR3 DNA reads TGTGCCAGCAGCTTAGTTCAGGGGGCAGTCTATGGCTACACCTTC. Protein sequence: CASSLVQGAVYGYTF. V and J are TRBV7-8 and TRBJ1-2; 8 bases fit TRBD1. The CDR3 runs to 15 residues. In germline, CDR1 is SGHVS, CDR2 FQNEAQ. V lost 1 base, J lost 4 bases, and 5 bases stayed unmatched.

The chain uses TRBV28 and TRBJ1-4; 8 nucleotides align to TRBD1. The CDR3 totals 17 residues. V lost 1 base, J lost 1 base, and 5 bases stayed unmatched. CDR1 and CDR2 (germline): MDHEN, SYDVKM. Here the CDR3 reads CASSLSDRGKTNEKLFF. The CDR3 DNA reads as TGTGCCAGCAGTTTATCCGACAGGGGTAAAACTAATGAAAAACTGTTTTTT.

This sequence joins TRBV5-6 and TRBJ2-5; D ambiguous. Germline CDR1 and CDR2: SGHDT and YYEEEE. V lost 6 bases and J 2 bases, leaving 5 bases between the germline ends. The CDR3 length is 11 residues. CDR3 in DNA: TGTGCCAGCAAAGCTCAAGAGACCCAGTACTTC. Translated, it gives CASKAQETQYF.

CDR3 sequence: CASSTRPGQGSYEQYF. For the CDR3, the DNA is TGTGCCAGCTCTACCAGGCCGGGACAGGGCTCCTACGAGCAGTACTTC. This rearrangement joins TRBV18 to TRBJ2-7; TRBD1 aligns across 9 bases. Germline V gene data show CDR1 as KGHSH and CDR2 as LQKENI. The CDR3 is 16 residues long. Trimming at V came to 6 bases and at J to 0 bases, leaving 9 bases not matched to a gene. The full variable domain, rest sourced from reference TRBV18 and TRBJ2-7, is NAGVMQNPRHLVRRRGQEARLRCSPMKGHSHVYWYRQLPEEGLKFMVYLQKENIIDESGMPKERFSAEFPKEGPSILRIQQVVRGDSAAYFCASSTRPGQGSYEQYFGPGTRLTVT.

The chain carries TRBV23-1 and TRBJ2-7; D gene unclear. TRBV23-1 is known as an ORF, though its function is uncertain. The V gene lost 4 bases and the J gene lost 0 bases, with 7 bases spanning the gap. CDR3 length equals 13 residues. The chain's CDR3 is CASSPQDSYEQYF. CDR3 DNA: TGCGCCAGCAGTCCTCAGGACTCCTACGAGCAGTACTTC.

V gene TRBV11-2 combines with J gene TRBJ2-1, with D possibly matching TRBD1 (5 bases). The CDR3 has 13 residues. Deletions cut 0 bases from V and 9 bases from J, with 9 bases between. From germline, CDR1 is SGHAT and CDR2 FQNNGV. CDR3 residues: CASSLDRQGEQFF. The CDR3 nucleotides are TGTGCCAGCAGCTTAGATCGGCAGGGTGAGCAGTTCTTC.

CDR3 coding DNA: TGTGCCTGGAGTCTCGGGCCCTCGGTAATACAAGAGACCCAGTACTTC. It translates to CAWSLGPSVIQETQYF. The chain uses TRBV30 and TRBJ2-5; D not resolved. In germline, CDR1 is GTSNPN, CDR2 SVGIG (reference sequence). This CDR3 is built from 16 residues. V lost 2 bases and J 2 bases, leaving 18 bases between the germline ends.

The V gene is TRBV30, the J gene TRBJ2-5; D uncertain. Per the germline V gene, CDR1 is GTSNPN and CDR2 is SVGIG (reference sequence). This CDR3 is 10 amino acids long. The V gene lost 4 bases and the J gene lost 9 bases, with 9 bases spanning the gap. This CDR3 is CAWNRLPQYF. DNA of the CDR3: TGTGCCTGGAACCGCCTCCCCCAGTACTTC.

The J gene is TRBJ2-2, the V gene TRBV7-3; D is ambiguous. Trimming removed 3 bases at V and 5 bases at J, with 10 bases between. The CDR3 is 14 amino acids. CDR1 is SGHTA, CDR2 FQGTGA, per germline. CDR3 coding DNA: TGTGCCAGCAGCTTTGTGGACGCAACCGGGGAGCTGTTTTTT. This encodes CASSFVDATGELFF.

This chain links TRBV27 with TRBJ2-7, with D hard to call. The CDR3 covers 13 residues. Trimming stripped 3 bases from V and 8 bases from J, with 14 bases between. CDR1 is MNHEY, CDR2 SMNVEV, per germline (reference sequence). CDR3 nucleotide sequence: TGTGCCAGCAGTTTCCGGACCGTCGAAAAGCAGTACTTC. This sequence encodes CASSFRTVEKQYF.

This rearrangement joins TRBV5-1 to TRBJ1-1, with 7 bases aligning to TRBD1. The trim removed 3 bases at V and 4 bases at J, leaving 12 bases unmatched. Germline CDR1 and CDR2: SGHRS and YFSETQ. There are 16 residues in the CDR3. In nucleotides, the CDR3 is TGCGCCAGCAGCTACAGACCGGGACAGATGAGCACTGAAGCTTTCTTT. Its protein product is CASSYRPGQMSTEAFF.

CDR3 amino acids: CASSPSGGTGELFF. The CDR3 nucleotides read TGCGCCAGCAGCCCTAGCGGGGGCACCGGGGAGCTGTTTTTT. The V call is TRBV5-1, the J call TRBJ2-2; 10 bases align to TRBD2. Germline values: CDR1 SGHRS, CDR2 YFSETQ. Trimming at V came to 4 bases and at J to 4 bases, leaving 1 base not matched to a gene. CDR3 length: 14 amino acids. The complete variable domain, with remaining parts taken from reference TRBV5-1 and TRBJ2-2, reads KAGVTQTPRYLIKTRGQQVTLSCSPISGHRSVSWYQQTPGQGLQFLFEYFSETQRNKGNFPGRFSGRQFSNSRSEMNVSTLELGDSALYLCASSPSGGTGELFFGEGSRLTVL.

The rearrangement joins TRBV29-1 to TRBJ1-1; D gene uncertain. This CDR3 contains 14 residues. V was trimmed by 3 bases and J by 1 base, leaving 12 bases between them. Germline assignment: CDR1 SQVTM and CDR2 ANQGSEA. The CDR3 loop is CSVDRPTGNTEAFF. The CDR3 region has the DNA TGCAGCGTTGATCGACCTACCGGGAACACTGAAGCTTTCTTT.

This chain links TRBV2 with TRBJ2-7, with D hard to call. V lost 11 bases and J 2 bases, leaving 19 bases between the germline ends. The CDR3 has 14 residues. In germline, CDR1 is SNHLY, CDR2 FYNNEI. The CDR3 loop reads CASSWRRPPYEQYF. Here the CDR3 DNA reads TGTGCCTCCTCCTGGCGCCGACCTCCCTACGAGCAGTACTTC.

The rearrangement links TRBV6-1 to TRBJ2-3; 7 bases align to TRBD1. The junction had 5 bases not matched to a gene; V was cut back by 8 bases and J by 0 bases. The CDR3 consists of 14 residues. The germline CDR1 and CDR2 sequences are MNHNS and SASEGT. The CDR3 DNA is TGTGCCAGCTTACAGGGGATCAGCACAGATACGCAGTATTTT. It specifies CASLQGISTDTQYF.

The CDR3 coding sequence is TGTGCCAGCAGCAAAGATTTGGGACTCTCCCTCGGCGAGCAGTACTTC. Protein: CASSKDLGLSLGEQYF. The chain carries TRBV21-1 and TRBJ2-7; the table calls TRBD2, which could not be checked here. TRBV21-1 is classified as a pseudogene. The CDR3 covers 16 residues.

J is TRBJ2-7 and V is TRBV5-1; a weak D match, TRBD1 (6 bases). Trimming shortened V by 4 bases and J by 6 bases, and 11 bases separated the two germline ends. This CDR3 has 12 residues. Germline V CDR1 and CDR2: SGHRS, YFSETQ. The CDR3 reads CASSIQGFEQYF. The CDR3 DNA follows: TGCGCCAGCAGCATACAGGGATTCGAGCAGTACTTC.

This clone was observed a few times. The same CDR3 arises from other DNA sequences in this sample as well. The rearrangement links TRBV7-9 to TRBJ2-7; the D is unclear. With 1 base removed from V and 2 bases from J, the gap between germline ends came to 9 bases. The V gene's germline CDR1 is SEHNR and CDR2 FQNEAQ (reference sequence). The CDR3 consists of 14 residues. Here the CDR3 reads CASSLGDGPYEQYF. The CDR3 nucleotides are TGTGCCAGCAGCTTAGGTGACGGGCCCTACGAGCAGTACTTC.